Listed here are 17 T cell receptor beta chains from one sample, sequenced in a study of glioma-infiltrating T cells after dendritic cell vaccination. Profiled with immunoSEQ multiplex PCR; TCRdb holds only in-frame clones, not every one. The sample holds about 90,000 clones, 70% to 90% seen once. The sample here was blood, taken before dendritic cell vaccination. These receptors all come from a human donor with glioblastoma.

This clone was seen a handful of times. The rearrangement links TRBV4-1 to TRBJ2-3, with TRBD1 identical over 7 bases. The CDR3 spans 17 residues. Per germline, CDR1 MGHRA and CDR2 YSYEKL. Trimming took 0 bases from V and 3 from J; bases not matched to a gene: 9. CDR3 residues: CASSQDMAGGWTDTQYF. The DNA for the CDR3 is TGCGCCAGCAGCCAAGATATGGCAGGGGGTTGGACAGATACGCAGTATTTT.

This chain connects TRBV5-1 to TRBJ2-7, with 10 bases aligning to TRBD1. The J segment lost 5 bases and the V segment lost 7 bases, leaving 9 bases of the junction unmatched. The CDR3 runs to 14 residues. Germline CDR1 is SGHRS and CDR2 is YFSETQ. CDR3 residues: CASQMGTGANEQYF. The DNA for the CDR3 is TGCGCCAGCCAAATGGGGACAGGGGCGAACGAGCAGTACTTC.

The chain recombines TRBV19 with TRBJ2-2; D is ambiguous. V lost 5 bases, J lost 7 bases, and 8 bases lay in between. Germline lookup yields CDR1 LNHDA and CDR2 SQIVND (reference sequence). The CDR3 contains 12 residues. The CDR3 DNA reads as TGTGCCAGTAGTCCCATACTCGGGGAGCTGTTTTTT. Its protein product is CASSPILGELFF. Complete variable domain (other parts from reference TRBV19 and TRBJ2-2): DGGITQSPKYLFRKEGQNVTLSCEQNLNHDAMYWYRQDPGQGLRLIYYSQIVNDFQKGDIAEGYSVSREKKESFPLTVTSAQKNPTAFYLCASSPILGELFFGEGSRLTVL.

Remarks on this clone: Its ends do not fully match the called genes, so a read error is possible. The CDR3 nucleotides read TGTGCTAGCAGCTCGTCGGGGATCCACGAGCAGTACTTC. It codes for CASSSSGIHEQYF. The V and J genes are TRBV7-7 and TRBJ2-7; perhaps TRBD2 as D (5 bases). The CDR3 is 13 amino acids. Germline assignment: CDR1 SSHAT and CDR2 FNYEAQ (reference sequence).

This chain joins TRBV5-4 and TRBJ2-1, with D possibly being TRBD2 (6 bases). The CDR3 has 15 residues. Trimming stripped 4 bases from V and 2 bases from J, with 13 bases between. Per germline, CDR1 SGHNT and CDR2 YYREEE (reference sequence). As DNA, the CDR3 is TGTGCCAGCAGCCTGGGACTCCCAACCTACAATGAGCAGTTCTTC. It specifies CASSLGLPTYNEQFF.

CDR3 nucleotide sequence: TGTGCCAGCAGCCGACAATCTAGCGGGGGCACAGATACGCAGTATTTT. Translating it yields CASSRQSSGGTDTQYF. This chain joins TRBV7-2 and TRBJ2-3; 9 positions agree with TRBD2. Losses at the gene ends were 5 bases for V and 1 base for J; bases not matched to a gene: 7. The CDR3 length is 16 residues. From germline, CDR1 is SGHTA and CDR2 FQGNSA.

The V and J genes are TRBV2 and TRBJ2-5; no firm D call. From germline, CDR1 is SNHLY and CDR2 FYNNEI. The CDR3 covers 14 residues. Deletions cut 3 bases from V and 3 bases from J, with 11 bases between. For the CDR3, the DNA is TGTGCCAGCAGTGATAGGTCGGGTAAAGAGACCCAGTACTTC. Translation gives CASSDRSGKETQYF.

The count of this clone is one. V usage is TRBV5-6 and J usage is TRBJ1-4; maybe TRBD1 (6 bases). Trimming cost V 0 bases and J 1 base, with 10 bases left between them. CDR1 and CDR2 from the germline V gene are SGHDT and YYEEEE. CDR3 length: 16 residues. CDR3 sequence: CASSLVGAGTNEKLFF. The CDR3 coding sequence is TGTGCCAGCAGCTTGGTGGGGGCCGGAACTAATGAAAAACTGTTTTTT.

This clone was seen once. J is TRBJ1-1 and V is TRBV6-1; D call uncertain. The CDR3 loop spans 13 amino acids. Germline-derived CDR1 and CDR2 are MNHNS and SASEGT. With 8 bases removed from V and 0 bases from J, the gap between germline ends came to 10 bases. CDR3 nucleotides: TGTGCCAGCGGACTGACGGTGAACACTGAAGCTTTCTTT. It specifies CASGLTVNTEAFF.

V gene TRBV10-2 combines with J gene TRBJ2-7; D may be TRBD2 (5 bases). Germline loops: CDR1 WSHSY, CDR2 SAAADI. The CDR3 runs to 13 residues. The V end lost 2 bases, the J end lost 7 bases, and 12 bases lay between the germline ends. CDR3 in DNA: TGCGCCAGCAGTGAGGGTCCGGGGTGGGAGCAGTACTTC. This translates into CASSEGPGWEQYF.

The chain uses TRBV9 and TRBJ2-2; weak D call: TRBD1 (6 bases). Trimming shortened V by 4 bases and J by 1 base, and 20 bases separated the two germline ends. Germline assignment: CDR1 SGDLS and CDR2 YYNGEE. This CDR3 comprises 18 residues. CDR3 DNA sequence: TGTGCCAGCAGCCCGCCAGTAATGGGGGCGCTGAACACCGGGGAGCTGTTTTTT. This gives the protein CASSPPVMGALNTGELFF.

This sequence joins TRBV29-1 and TRBJ2-7; D gene uncertain. The CDR3 contains 11 residues. V gave up 7 bases and J gave up 2 bases, with 9 bases separating them. CDR1 SQVTM and CDR2 ANQGSEA come from the germline V gene. The CDR3 DNA is TGCAGCGCGAGAGAGGCCTACGAGCAGTACTTC. It is translated as CSAREAYEQYF.

The rearrangement joins TRBV6-1 to TRBJ2-2; D unclear. CDR1 and CDR2 from the germline V gene are MNHNS and SASEGT. Trimming took off 6 bases at V and 3 bases at J, with 14 bases between the two ends. CDR3 length equals 15 residues. The CDR3 DNA is TGTGCCAGCAGACTACCTATCAGCGACACCGGGGAGCTGTTTTTT. Its translation: CASRLPISDTGELFF.

The V and J genes are TRBV5-1 and TRBJ1-2; 7 nucleotides match TRBD1. The CDR3 covers 13 residues. Unmatched junction bases numbered 1, after V lost 0 bases and J lost 5 bases. Germline lookup yields CDR1 SGHRS and CDR2 YFSETQ. This CDR3 reads CASSLAGQYGYTF. CDR3 bases: TGCGCCAGCAGCTTGGCGGGACAGTATGGCTACACCTTC.

The V gene is TRBV7-3, the J gene TRBJ2-3; D gene uncertain. There are 13 residues in the CDR3. Germline CDR1 is SGHTA and CDR2 is FQGTGA. Trimming took 0 bases from V and 2 from J, leaving 3 bases between them. The CDR3 sequence is CASSLTYTDTQYF. Written as DNA, the CDR3 is TGTGCCAGCAGCTTAACGTACACAGATACGCAGTATTTT.

V and J are TRBV7-2 and TRBJ2-1; the match to TRBD2 covers 9 bases. The V and J ends lost 5 bases and 0 bases, in that order; junction bases with no gene match: 5. This CDR3 comprises 16 residues. The germline V gene has CDR1 SGHTA and CDR2 FQGNSA. CDR3 amino acids: CASSVSGSSSYNEQFF. CDR3 in DNA: TGTGCCAGCAGCGTTAGCGGGAGTAGCTCCTACAATGAGCAGTTCTTC.

V is TRBV1 and J is TRBJ1-4; the table's D call of TRBD1 was not tested on the DNA. TRBV1 is listed as a pseudogene. There are 15 residues in the CDR3. Here the CDR3 DNA reads TGCACCAGCAGCCAAGGTGGCAGGGATAATGAAAAACTGTTTTTT. Amino acids: CTSSQGGRDNEKLFF.